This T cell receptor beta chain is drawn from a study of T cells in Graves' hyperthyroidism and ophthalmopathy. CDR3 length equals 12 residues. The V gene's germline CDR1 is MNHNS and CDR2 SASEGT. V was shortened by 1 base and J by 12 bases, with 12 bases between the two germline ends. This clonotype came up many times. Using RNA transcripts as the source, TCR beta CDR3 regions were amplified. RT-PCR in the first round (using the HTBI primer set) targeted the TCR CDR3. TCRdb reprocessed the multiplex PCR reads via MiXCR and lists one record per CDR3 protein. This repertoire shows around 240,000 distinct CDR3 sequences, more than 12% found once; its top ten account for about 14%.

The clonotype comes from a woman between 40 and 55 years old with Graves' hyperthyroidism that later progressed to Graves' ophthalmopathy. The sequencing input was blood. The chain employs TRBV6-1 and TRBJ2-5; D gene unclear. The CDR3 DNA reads TGTGCCAGCAGTGAAGTGTCACGGGTCGAGTACTTC. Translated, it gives CASSEVSRVEYF.